The 3 T cell receptor beta chains in this list originate from one sample, sequenced in a study of CD8 T cells in Susac syndrome. The RNA, about 0.5 to 1 ug, was put through reverse transcription using random hexamers. TCRdb itself ran the immunoSEQ multiplex PCR reads through MiXCR, one entry per CDR3 protein. The table has roughly 200,000 distinct CDR3 sequences, approximately 94% seen once; the top ten hold approximately 0.1%. The sample was CD4+ T cells from PBMCs. Receptors were obtained from a human donor in good health.

The V call is TRBV5-1, the J call TRBJ2-1, with D maybe TRBD2 (6 bases). Trimming shortened V by 6 bases and J by 4 bases, and 14 bases separated the two germline ends. Germline assignment: CDR1 SGHRS and CDR2 YFSETQ. This CDR3 comprises 14 residues. The chain's CDR3 is CASKAGNRYNEQFF. The CDR3 DNA reads TGCGCCAGCAAGGCGGGAAATCGGTACAATGAGCAGTTCTTC.

The J gene is TRBJ2-3, the V gene TRBV29-1, with D perhaps TRBD1 (5 bases). This CDR3 is 14 amino acids long. V shed 2 bases and J shed 4 bases, with 13 bases lying between them. The germline gives CDR1 SQVTM, CDR2 ANQGSEA. The CDR3 nucleotides are TGCAGCGTTGAAAGGGGCAGAAGTGCAGATACGCAGTATTTT. As protein: CSVERGRSADTQYF.

This chain joins TRBV7-2 and TRBJ2-7, with D hard to call. The V end was cut by 0 bases, the J end by 3 bases, with 15 bases between. The CDR3 length is 16 residues. CDR1 SGHTA and CDR2 FQGNSA come from the germline V gene. CDR3 region: CASSLAFAAMGYEQYF. Written as DNA, the CDR3 is TGTGCCAGCAGCTTAGCGTTTGCGGCTATGGGCTACGAGCAGTACTTC.